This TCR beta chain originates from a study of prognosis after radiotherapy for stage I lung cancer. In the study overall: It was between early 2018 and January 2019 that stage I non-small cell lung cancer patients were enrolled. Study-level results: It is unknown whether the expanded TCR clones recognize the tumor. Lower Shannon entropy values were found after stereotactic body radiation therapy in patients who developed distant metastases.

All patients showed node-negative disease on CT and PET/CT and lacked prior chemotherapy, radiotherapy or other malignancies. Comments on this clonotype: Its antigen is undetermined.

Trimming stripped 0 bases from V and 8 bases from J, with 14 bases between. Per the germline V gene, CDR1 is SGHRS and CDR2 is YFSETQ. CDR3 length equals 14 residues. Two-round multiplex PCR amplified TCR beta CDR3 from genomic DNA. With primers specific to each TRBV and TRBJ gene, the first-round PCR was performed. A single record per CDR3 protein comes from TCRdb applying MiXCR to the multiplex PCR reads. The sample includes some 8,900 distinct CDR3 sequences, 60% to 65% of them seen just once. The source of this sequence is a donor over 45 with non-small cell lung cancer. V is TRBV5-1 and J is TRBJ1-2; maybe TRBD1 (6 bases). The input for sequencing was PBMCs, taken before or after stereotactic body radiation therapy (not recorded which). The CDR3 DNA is TGCGCCAGCAGCTTGGCCCGGGGGCGAGGGGGCTACACCTTC. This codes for CASSLARGRGGYTF.